This T cell receptor (beta chain) came from a study of blood T cells in healthy people across ages. A sample-barcoded 5' primer and a J-beta primer mix were used in a second PCR of roughly 7 to 12 cycles. The authors tagged each cDNA molecule using a template-switch adaptor with 12 random nucleotides. TCRdb re-called the 5' RACE reads with MiXCR, one entry per CDR3 protein. The sample shows 700,000 to 950,000 distinct CDR3 sequences, 58% of them seen only once. Sample: blood. The receptor was isolated from a man aged 25-40 years in good health.

The DNA of the CDR3 is TGTGCCATCAGTGAATTGCGACCCAACTATGGCTACACCTTC. Protein: CAISELRPNYGYTF. This chain links TRBV10-3 with TRBJ1-2; no reliable D call. The CDR3 runs to 14 residues. Germline CDR1 ENHRY, CDR2 SYGVKD. V was shortened by 3 bases and J by 2 bases, with 10 bases between the two germline ends.